Presented here are 27 T cell receptor beta chains from one specimen sequenced in a study of early stage breast cancer tumors. Data came from immunoSEQ multiplex PCR; TCRdb stores just in-frame clones and leaves some out. The sample contains about 21,000 clones, 75% to 80% of which appear only once. Sample: blood. Receptors were obtained from a person aged 55 to 75 with breast cancer.

The rearrangement uses TRBV6-5 and TRBJ2-7; TRBD2 matches at 9 bases. The CDR3 has 14 residues. CDR1 and CDR2 from the germline V gene are MNHEY and SVGAGI. After removal of 10 bases from V and 4 bases from J, the junction contained 11 bases not matched to a gene. The CDR3 bases are TGTGCCACCTCCCGGCTAGCGGGAATGTACGAGCAGTACTTC. Translating gives CATSRLAGMYEQYF.

The chain couples TRBV5-4 to TRBJ2-5; TRBD2 is a possible D gene (5 bases). This CDR3 region has 13 residues. Germline CDR1 reads SGHNT; CDR2 reads YYREEE (reference sequence). Between the trimmed V and J ends, which lost 1 base and 2 bases, there was a span of 6 bases. CDR3 region: CASSLTRQETQYF. The CDR3 coding sequence is TGTGCCAGCAGCTTGACTAGGCAAGAGACCCAGTACTTC. Full variable domain (missing parts from reference TRBV5-4 and TRBJ2-5): ETGVTQSPTHLIKTRGQQVTLRCSSQSGHNTVSWYQQALGQGPQFIFQYYREEENGRGNFPPRFSGLQFPNYSSELNVNALELDDSALYLCASSLTRQETQYFGPGTRLLVL.

The V gene is TRBV4-2, the J gene TRBJ1-1; no firm D call. Trimming pared 1 base from V and 7 bases from J, leaving 7 bases between. The CDR3 sequence is 12 residues long. The germline CDR1 and CDR2 sequences are LGHNA and YNFKEQ. CDR3 sequence: CASSQGAVEAFF. The CDR3, as DNA: TGTGCCAGCAGCCAAGGGGCAGTTGAAGCTTTCTTT.

This clone showed up just once. The rearrangement links TRBV27 to TRBJ2-5; a possible D gene is TRBD1 (5 bases). The CDR3 length is 14 residues. V was trimmed by 3 bases and J by 4 bases, leaving 12 bases between them. Germline values: CDR1 MNHEY, CDR2 SMNVEV (reference sequence). CDR3 region: CASSFNYRGETQYF. CDR3 coding DNA: TGTGCCAGCAGTTTTAACTATAGGGGAGAGACCCAGTACTTC.

This sequence joins TRBV7-6 and TRBJ1-1; D call uncertain. Germline CDR1 is SGHVS and CDR2 is FNYEAQ. The CDR3 has 15 residues. V was clipped by 5 bases and J by 1 base, with 14 bases between them. CDR3 bases: TGTGCCAGCAGCCTCGAGGCACAACAGAACACTGAAGCTTTCTTT. Its translation: CASSLEAQQNTEAFF.

Only a few counts were recorded for this clone. The chain couples TRBV23-1 to TRBJ2-2; 7 nucleotides line up with TRBD1. TRBV23-1 has ORF status, its function being uncertain. The CDR3 extends over 18 amino acids. Losses at the gene ends were 0 bases for V and 3 bases for J; bases not matched to a gene: 10. The CDR3 DNA reads as TGCGCCAGCAGTCAATCGAAGGCTCACAGGGGCTACACCGGGGAGCTGTTTTTT. This gives the protein CASSQSKAHRGYTGELFF.

This clone was picked up one time. The chain recombines TRBV6-1 with TRBJ1-1, with 10 bases that match TRBD1. CDR1 is MNHNS and CDR2 is SASEGT in the germline V gene. This CDR3 contains 13 residues. The junction had 2 bases not matched to a gene; V was cut back by 3 bases and J by 7 bases. The CDR3 DNA follows: TGTGCCAGCAGTGACGGACAGGGGGATGAAGCTTTCTTT. Its translation is CASSDGQGDEAFF.

The J gene is TRBJ2-2, the V gene TRBV10-3, with TRBD2 as a possible D gene (5 bases). This CDR3 comprises 13 residues. V was cut by 8 bases and J by 13 bases, with 20 bases left in between. In germline, CDR1 is ENHRY, CDR2 SYGVKD. The CDR3 coding sequence is TGTGCCATCTCCCCGAGCGACCGGGGAGTGCTGTTTTTT. Its translation is CAISPSDRGVLFF.

This clone was seen a few times. CDR3 coding DNA: TGTGCCAGCAGCCCGGGCCTCTCCTACGAGCAGTACTTC. It specifies CASSPGLSYEQYF. The chain employs TRBV7-6 and TRBJ2-7; D is unclear. Trimming cost V 5 bases and J 0 bases, with 8 bases left between them. Germline V lookup: CDR1 SGHVS, CDR2 FNYEAQ. CDR3 length: 13 amino acids.

The chain has TRBV14 and TRBJ1-2; 8 bases agree with TRBD1. CDR1 and CDR2 from the germline V gene are SGHDN and FVKESK. The V gene end was trimmed by 0 bases and the J gene end by 1 base; junction bases not matched to a gene: 7. The length of the CDR3 is 17 residues. This CDR3 is CASSQDSGTGLNYGYTF. The CDR3 nucleotides read TGTGCCAGCAGCCAAGATTCGGGGACAGGCCTTAACTATGGCTACACCTTC.

This chain joins TRBV21-1 and TRBJ2-7. TRBV21-1 is a known pseudogene. This CDR3 comprises 10 residues. DNA for the CDR3: TGTGCCAGCAGCTTACACGAGCAGTACTTC. Translating gives CASSLHEQYF.

This clone has more than one count but fewer than ten. J is TRBJ1-1 and V is TRBV4-2; the D gene is possibly TRBD1 (5 bases). From germline, CDR1 is LGHNA and CDR2 YNFKEQ. The CDR3 runs 14 residues. V lost 1 base, J lost 0 bases, and 6 bases lay in between. For the CDR3, the DNA is TGTGCCAGCAGCCAAGGGGGGATGAACACTGAAGCTTTCTTT. This encodes CASSQGGMNTEAFF.

The chain joins TRBV19 to TRBJ1-5; D gene ambiguous. The CDR3 runs to 14 residues. The germline V and J ends were trimmed by 2 bases and 5 bases, with 10 bases remaining between them. The V gene's germline CDR1 is LNHDA and CDR2 SQIVND (reference sequence). The CDR3 region is CASSIWVGDQPQHF. CDR3 DNA: TGTGCCAGTAGTATATGGGTTGGGGATCAGCCCCAGCATTTT.

This clone was observed a handful of times. The chain uses TRBV6-6 and TRBJ1-2; D not resolved. Germline V gene lookup returns CDR1 MNHNY and CDR2 SVGAGI (reference sequence). The CDR3 extends over 13 amino acids. Trimming took 0 bases from V and 14 from J, leaving 16 bases between them. Here the CDR3 reads CASSYSNRPEETF. The CDR3 DNA is TGTGCCAGCAGTTACTCGAATCGTCCGGAGGAAACCTTC.

This rearrangement joins TRBV19 to TRBJ1-4; 7 bases agree with TRBD1. From germline, CDR1 is LNHDA and CDR2 SQIVND (reference sequence). V lost 6 bases and J lost 5; bases outside the gene matches: 6. This CDR3 is 14 amino acids long. DNA for the CDR3: TGTGCCAGTAGAAGGGACAGATTGAATGAAAAACTGTTTTTT. Amino acids: CASRRDRLNEKLFF.

This chain uses TRBV19 with TRBJ1-1, with 9 bases aligning to TRBD1. The germline V gene has CDR1 LNHDA and CDR2 SQIVND (reference sequence). The junction had 8 bases not matched to a gene; V was cut back by 7 bases and J by 5 bases. The CDR3 has 14 amino acids. DNA of the CDR3: TGTGCCAGTACCCTGACAGGGGGTCGAACTGAAGCTTTCTTT. Encoded protein: CASTLTGGRTEAFF.

V gene TRBV6-5 combines with J gene TRBJ1-1, with 7 bases that match TRBD1. There are 14 residues in the CDR3. Germline loops: CDR1 MNHEY, CDR2 SVGAGI. V lost 4 bases, J lost 6 bases, and 8 bases stayed unmatched. The CDR3 nucleotides read TGTGCCAGCAGTTCCTCGACAGGGAGCGCTGAAGCTTTCTTT. This translates into CASSSSTGSAEAFF.

This chain links TRBV27 with TRBJ2-7; 8 bases match TRBD1. V lost 5 bases to trimming and J lost 1 base; unmatched junction nucleotides: 7. The germline V gene encodes CDR1 MNHEY and CDR2 SMNVEV (reference sequence). The CDR3 spans 15 residues. The chain's CDR3 is CASSAGQGGSYEQYF. As DNA, the CDR3 is TGTGCCAGCAGTGCCGGACAGGGCGGGTCCTACGAGCAGTACTTC.

A few counts support this clone. The chain couples TRBV19 to TRBJ1-2, with 8 bases fitting TRBD1. The CDR3 runs 14 residues. The V gene's germline CDR1 is LNHDA and CDR2 SQIVND (reference sequence). J gave up 7 bases and V 6 bases, and 10 bases lay outside the gene matches. CDR3 nucleotide sequence: TGTGCCAGTAGCCCACAGGGGGGAACGAGTGGCTACACCTTC. Encoded protein: CASSPQGGTSGYTF.

This chain's CDR3 is CASSVEGRSATGYTF. CDR3 DNA: TGTGCCAGCAGCGTAGAAGGCAGATCAGCTACCGGCTACACCTTC. The chain recombines TRBV9 with TRBJ1-2; unclear D gene. The CDR3 contains 15 residues. The V and J ends lost 0 bases and 8 bases respectively, with 17 bases between them. CDR1 is SGDLS and CDR2 is YYNGEE in the germline V gene.

This clone was counted a single time. The gene calls are TRBV12-5 and TRBJ1-4; D gene ambiguous. The V end lost 2 bases, the J end lost 10 bases, and 20 bases lay between the germline ends. CDR1 and CDR2 (germline): LGHNT, FRNRAP. The CDR3 loop spans 16 amino acids. DNA for the CDR3: TGTGCTAGTGGTTTGCCATCTCAGGTCTTCGGGTCAAAACTGTTTTTT. Translation gives CASGLPSQVFGSKLFF.

This clone was counted a few times. The chain uses TRBV5-4 and TRBJ2-7; 9 bases are a match to TRBD1. The V and J ends lost 4 bases and 5 bases, in that order; junction bases with no gene match: 7. The CDR3 is 14 residues long. Looked up from germline, CDR1 is SGHNT and CDR2 is YYREEE (reference sequence). For the CDR3, the DNA is TGTGCCAGCAGCGCCAGGACAGGGGCCAACGAGCAGTACTTC. Translated: CASSARTGANEQYF.

This clone was detected only a few times. This chain uses TRBV6-5 with TRBJ2-7; the D is unclear. The CDR3 has 14 amino acids. Deletions cut 2 bases from V and 0 bases from J, with 8 bases between. The V gene's germline CDR1 is MNHEY and CDR2 SVGAGI. CDR3 residues: CASSYDWNSYEQYF. CDR3 sequence (DNA): TGTGCCAGCAGTTACGACTGGAACTCCTACGAGCAGTACTTC.

The rearrangement links TRBV6-6 to TRBJ2-3; 7 bases agree with TRBD2. With 7 bases clipped from V and 3 bases from J, the junction kept 10 bases outside the gene matches. This CDR3 has 15 residues. Germline V gene data show CDR1 as MNHNY and CDR2 as SVGAGI (reference sequence). The CDR3 is CASKFAGRETDTQYF. The DNA for the CDR3 is TGTGCCAGCAAGTTCGCGGGGCGGGAGACAGATACGCAGTATTTT.

The chain uses TRBV7-9 and TRBJ1-2; D might be TRBD1 (5 bases). The CDR3 extends over 17 amino acids. The germline gives CDR1 SEHNR, CDR2 FQNEAQ (reference sequence). V was cut by 1 base and J by 2 bases, with 17 bases left in between. The CDR3, as DNA: TGTGCCAGCAGCTTAGTGGGCAGGGCTTCCGCAAACTATGGCTACACCTTC. As protein: CASSLVGRASANYGYTF. The full variable domain, in which reference TRBV7-9 and TRBJ1-2 provide the parts outside the CDR3, is DTGVSQNPRHKITKRGQNVTFRCDPISEHNRLYWYRQTLGQGPEFLTYFQNEAQLEKSRLLSDRFSAERPKGSFSTLEIQRTEQGDSAMYLCASSLVGRASANYGYTFGSGTRLTVV.

The chain carries TRBV13 and TRBJ2-1; the D is unclear. The germline V and J ends were trimmed by 5 bases and 4 bases, with 9 bases remaining between them. The CDR3 extends over 13 amino acids. Germline lookup yields CDR1 PRHDT and CDR2 FYEKMQ (reference sequence). CDR3 DNA: TGTGCCAGCAGCCCACCCACTTACAATGAGCAGTTCTTC. Protein product: CASSPPTYNEQFF. Supplemented by reference TRBV13 and TRBJ2-1, the full variable domain reads AAGVIQSPRHLIKEKRETATLKCYPIPRHDTVYWYQQGPGQDPQFLISFYEKMQSDKGSIPDRFSAQQFSDYHSELNMSSLELGDSALYFCASSPPTYNEQFFGPGTRLTVL.

The chain couples TRBV5-1 to TRBJ2-1; 8 nucleotides agree with TRBD1. Germline values: CDR1 SGHRS, CDR2 YFSETQ. J gave up 5 bases and V 7 bases, and 8 bases lay outside the gene matches. The CDR3 consists of 14 residues. CDR3 coding DNA: TGCGCCAGCTACCTGGGACAGGCTAACAATGAGCAGTTCTTC. It specifies CASYLGQANNEQFF.